These 12 T cell receptor beta chains were all obtained from the same sample, sequenced in a study of blood T cell repertoires in COVID-19. The table came from immunoSEQ multiplex PCR; TCRdb's copy has only in-frame clones and leaves some out. Seen here are about 67,000 clones, approximately 87% observed once, and the top ten hold 4.4%. The source material was peripheral blood. The receptors were sampled from a man between 45 and 60 years old with active COVID-19.

The V gene is TRBV4-3, the J gene TRBJ1-1; possible D gene TRBD1, 5 bases. The CDR3 runs to 11 residues. V lost 3 bases to trimming and J lost 7 bases, with 6 bases between them. Germline V gene lookup returns CDR1 LGHNA and CDR2 YSLEER. The CDR3 DNA reads as TGCGCCAGCAGCCAGGGGGGTGAAGCTTTCTTT. It encodes CASSQGGEAFF.

The CDR3 nucleotides are TGTGCCAGCAGCTCACAGGGGACCACTGGCTACACCTTC. The encoded protein is CASSSQGTTGYTF. The chain has TRBV11-1 and TRBJ1-2; TRBD1 aligns across 7 bases. This CDR3 contains 13 residues. The germline gives CDR1 SGHAT, CDR2 FQDESV (reference sequence). V shed 4 bases and J 7 bases; nucleotides not matched to a gene: 6.

The chain couples TRBV9 to TRBJ2-1, with TRBD2 matching over 9 bases. After removal of 1 base from V and 5 bases from J, the junction contained 10 bases not matched to a gene. The CDR3 runs 17 residues. Germline CDR1 is SGDLS and CDR2 is YYNGEE. The CDR3 nucleotides read TGTGCCAGCAGCGTAAGTGGGACTAGCCCCACCCACAATGAGCAGTTCTTC. Translating gives CASSVSGTSPTHNEQFF.

This chain links TRBV5-5 with TRBJ1-4; D not certain. V shed 4 bases and J shed 7 bases, with 23 bases lying between them. The length of the CDR3 is 17 residues. CDR1 SGHKS and CDR2 YYEKEE come from the germline V gene (reference sequence). This chain's CDR3 is CASSQKLGSQIGEKLFF. The DNA for the CDR3 is TGTGCCAGCAGCCAAAAACTAGGGAGCCAAATAGGTGAAAAACTGTTTTTT.

The V gene is TRBV7-9, the J gene TRBJ1-1; the D is unclear. The germline gives CDR1 SEHNR, CDR2 FQNEAQ (reference sequence). This CDR3 has 12 residues. The V and J ends lost 4 bases and 5 bases respectively, with 8 bases between them. CDR3 residues: CASSSVPTEAFF. The CDR3 bases are TGTGCCAGCAGCTCAGTGCCGACTGAAGCTTTCTTT.

This clone turned up a few times. V is TRBV15 and J is TRBJ2-6, with TRBD1 identical over 7 bases. CDR1 is LNHNV and CDR2 is YYDKDF in the germline V gene (reference sequence). This CDR3 is built from 16 residues. V dropped 1 base and J dropped 2; count of bases not matched to a gene: 2. CDR3: CATSRATGTGANVLTF. The CDR3 region has the DNA TGTGCCACCAGCAGAGCGACAGGGACTGGGGCCAACGTCCTGACTTTC.

The rearrangement links TRBV13 to TRBJ1-6, with D unclear. This CDR3 region has 16 residues. V was clipped by 5 bases and J by 2 bases, with 13 bases between them. Germline CDR1 and CDR2: PRHDT and FYEKMQ (reference sequence). The CDR3 protein is CASSQEGSPYNSPLHF. CDR3 DNA: TGTGCCAGCAGCCAAGAGGGCTCACCCTATAATTCACCCCTCCACTTT.

This chain connects TRBV11-2 to TRBJ2-5, with 7 nucleotides matching TRBD2. Germline V gives CDR1 SGHAT, CDR2 FQNNGV. The CDR3 is 15 amino acids. Losses at the gene ends were 2 bases for V and 0 bases for J; bases not matched to a gene: 3. CDR3: CASSLMGGYQETQYF. The CDR3 coding sequence is TGTGCCAGCAGCTTAATGGGAGGGTACCAAGAGACCCAGTACTTC.

The chain links TRBV13 to TRBJ1-2; D possibly corresponds to TRBD1 (5 bases). The CDR3 extends over 15 amino acids. From germline, CDR1 is PRHDT and CDR2 FYEKMQ (reference sequence). Trimming shortened V by 0 bases and J by 2 bases, and 10 bases separated the two germline ends. CDR3 coding DNA: TGTGCCAGCAGCTTAGGCCCCACAGGCAACTATGGCTACACCTTC. Translation: CASSLGPTGNYGYTF.

The genes are TRBV2 and TRBJ2-5; D might be TRBD1 (6 bases). Between the trimmed V and J ends, which lost 2 bases and 7 bases, there was a span of 11 bases. Germline values: CDR1 SNHLY, CDR2 FYNNEI. This CDR3 spans 13 amino acids. The CDR3 loop reads CASSEMGAGTQYF. As DNA, the CDR3 is TGTGCCAGCAGTGAAATGGGGGCTGGGACCCAGTACTTC.

The chain is built from TRBV5-1 and TRBJ2-1; 11 bases fit TRBD2. CDR3 length equals 15 residues. The J segment lost 4 bases and the V segment lost 0 bases, leaving 0 bases of the junction unmatched. CDR1 SGHRS and CDR2 YFSETQ come from the germline V gene. The DNA for the CDR3 is TGCGCCAGCAGCTTGGGACTAGCGGGATACAATGAGCAGTTCTTC. Translating gives CASSLGLAGYNEQFF. Full variable domain (missing parts from reference TRBV5-1 and TRBJ2-1): KAGVTQTPRYLIKTRGQQVTLSCSPISGHRSVSWYQQTPGQGLQFLFEYFSETQRNKGNFPGRFSGRQFSNSRSEMNVSTLELGDSALYLCASSLGLAGYNEQFFGPGTRLTVL.

This rearrangement joins TRBV4-3 to TRBJ2-5; D might be TRBD2 (5 bases). The CDR3 runs 16 residues. The germline CDR1 and CDR2 sequences are LGHNA and YSLEER. V lost 0 bases to trimming and J lost 4 bases, with 15 bases between them. CDR3 sequence (DNA): TGCGCCAGCAGCCAAGATTCAAGGGAGTGGGGAGAGACCCAGTACTTC. As protein: CASSQDSREWGETQYF.